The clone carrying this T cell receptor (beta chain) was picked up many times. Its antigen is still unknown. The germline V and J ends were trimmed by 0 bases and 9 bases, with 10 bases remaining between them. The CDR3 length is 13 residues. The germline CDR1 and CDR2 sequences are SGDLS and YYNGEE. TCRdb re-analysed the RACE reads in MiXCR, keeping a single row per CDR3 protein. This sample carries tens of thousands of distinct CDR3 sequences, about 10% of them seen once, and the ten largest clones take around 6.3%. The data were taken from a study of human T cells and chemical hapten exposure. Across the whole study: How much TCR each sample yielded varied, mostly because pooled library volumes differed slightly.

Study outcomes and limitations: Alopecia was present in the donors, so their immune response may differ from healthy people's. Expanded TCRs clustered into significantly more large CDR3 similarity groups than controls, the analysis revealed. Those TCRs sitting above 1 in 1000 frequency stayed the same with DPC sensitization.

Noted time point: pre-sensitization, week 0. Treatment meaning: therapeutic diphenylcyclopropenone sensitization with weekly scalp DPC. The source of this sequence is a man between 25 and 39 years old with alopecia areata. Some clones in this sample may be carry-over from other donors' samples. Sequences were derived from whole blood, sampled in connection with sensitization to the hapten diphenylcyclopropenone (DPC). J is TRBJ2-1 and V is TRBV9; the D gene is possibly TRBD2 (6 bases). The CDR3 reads CASSVDLGGEQFF. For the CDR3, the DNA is TGTGCCAGCAGCGTAGACCTGGGGGGTGAGCAGTTCTTC.